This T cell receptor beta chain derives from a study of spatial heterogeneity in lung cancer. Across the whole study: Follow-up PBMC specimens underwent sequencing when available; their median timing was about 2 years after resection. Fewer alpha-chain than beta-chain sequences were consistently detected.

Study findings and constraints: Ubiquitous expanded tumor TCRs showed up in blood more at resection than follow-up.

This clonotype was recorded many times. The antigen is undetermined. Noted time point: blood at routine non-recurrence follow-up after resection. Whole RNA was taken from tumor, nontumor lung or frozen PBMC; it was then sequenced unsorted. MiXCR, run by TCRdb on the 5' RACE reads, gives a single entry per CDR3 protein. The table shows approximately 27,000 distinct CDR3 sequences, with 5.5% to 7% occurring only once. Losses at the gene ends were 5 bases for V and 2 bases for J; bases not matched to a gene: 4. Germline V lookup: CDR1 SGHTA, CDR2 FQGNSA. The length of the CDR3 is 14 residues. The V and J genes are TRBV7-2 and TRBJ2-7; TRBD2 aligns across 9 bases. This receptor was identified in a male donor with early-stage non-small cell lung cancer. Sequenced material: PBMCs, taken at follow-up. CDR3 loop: CASSPTSGPYEQYF. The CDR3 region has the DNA TGTGCCAGCAGCCCTACTAGCGGGCCCTACGAGCAGTACTTC.